These 14 T cell receptor beta chains share one sample of origin, sequenced in a study of low-dose radiotherapy and immunotherapy resistance in tumors. The time point: after trial treatment. Described treatment: LDRT plus nivolumab, ipilimumab, low-dose cyclophosphamide and aspirin (RACIN trial). With a constant-region primer and a V-primer adapter, TCRs were subjected to roughly 18 PCR cycles of amplification. A single record per CDR3 protein comes from TCRdb applying MiXCR to the reads. The sample shows approximately 52,000 distinct CDR3 sequences, roughly 33% of them seen only once. This material consisted of PBMCs, taken after low-dose radiotherapy plus immunotherapy. The receptors were gathered from a male donor with rectosigmoid adenocarcinoma.

This clonotype was seen ten or more times. V usage is TRBV20-1 and J usage is TRBJ2-1; TRBD2 is a possible D gene (6 bases). Trimming pared 5 bases from V and 15 bases from J, leaving 14 bases between. The CDR3 spans 10 residues. Germline lookup yields CDR1 DFQATT and CDR2 SNEGSKA (reference sequence). The CDR3 DNA follows: TGCAGTGCTTTTCCGGGAGTTGGGTTCTTC. Its protein product is CSAFPGVGFF.

The chain joins TRBV27 to TRBJ2-7; TRBD1 matches 10 bases. V shed 1 base and J 5 bases; nucleotides not matched to a gene: 8. There are 16 residues in the CDR3. CDR1 and CDR2 (germline): MNHEY, SMNVEV (reference sequence). The CDR3 coding sequence is TGTGCCAGCAGTTTATACTTGGGACAGGGGTTCCACGAGCAGTACTTC. Protein: CASSLYLGQGFHEQYF.

V gene TRBV5-1 combines with J gene TRBJ1-1, with unresolved D. Germline V lookup: CDR1 SGHRS, CDR2 YFSETQ. V was pared by 4 bases and J by 10 bases, with 14 bases between. The CDR3 consists of 12 residues. The CDR3 protein is CASSADGRGAFF. DNA of the CDR3: TGCGCCAGCAGCGCCGACGGGCGGGGAGCTTTCTTT.

A remark on this clonotype: A far more abundant clone sits one base away, making this likely a read error. The CDR3 DNA sequence: TGTGCCAGCAGACGACCGGGACAGGGTACTAGCGAGCAGTACTTC. Translating gives CASRRPGQGTSEQYF. This chain joins TRBV6-6 and TRBJ2-7; 9 bases line up with TRBD1. The CDR3 covers 15 residues. V was pared by 6 bases and J by 6 bases, with 12 bases of the junction left unmatched. Per the germline V gene, CDR1 is MNHNY and CDR2 is SVGAGI (reference sequence).

The chain links TRBV14 to TRBJ2-3; D could derive from TRBD1 or TRBD2 (5 bases each). CDR3 size: 15 residues. V dropped 1 base and J dropped 2 bases, with 10 bases sitting between them. Germline loops: CDR1 SGHDN, CDR2 FVKESK. This CDR3 reads CASSQGWGITDTQYF. The CDR3 nucleotides read TGTGCCAGCAGCCAAGGATGGGGGATCACAGATACGCAGTATTTT.

In its sample, this clonotype was seen many times. The genes are TRBV27 and TRBJ2-1; a weak D match, TRBD2 (6 bases). V lost 1 base, J lost 7 bases, and 17 bases lay in between. The CDR3 is made up of 16 amino acids. Germline CDR1 is MNHEY and CDR2 is SMNVEV (reference sequence). The CDR3 bases are TGTGCCAGCAGTTTATACAACCCGGGGGAACAGAATGAGCAGTTCTTC. It encodes CASSLYNPGEQNEQFF.

The gene calls are TRBV6-1 and TRBJ2-1; 7 bases match TRBD2. The CDR3 is made up of 15 amino acids. CDR1 is MNHNS, CDR2 SASEGT, per germline. V shed 5 bases and J 4 bases; nucleotides not matched to a gene: 8. DNA for the CDR3: TGTGCCAGCAGTCGGGACTACCGGGAGTACAATGAGCAGTTCTTC. It encodes CASSRDYREYNEQFF.

This clonotype was picked up many times. The chain couples TRBV6-2 or TRBV6-3 to TRBJ2-3, with TRBD2 as a possible D gene (5 bases). Germline CDR1 and CDR2: MNHEY and SVGEGT. CDR3 length: 15 residues. Between the trimmed V and J ends, which lost 5 bases and 1 base, there was a span of 13 bases. The CDR3 protein is CASSIARLGTDTQYF. CDR3 DNA: TGTGCCAGCAGTATAGCGAGGCTGGGCACAGATACGCAGTATTTT.

The chain combines TRBV5-1 with TRBJ1-2; D unresolved. The CDR3 is 15 residues long. CDR1 and CDR2 from the germline V gene are SGHRS and YFSETQ. Between the trimmed V and J ends, which lost 2 bases and 4 bases, there was a span of 15 bases. For the CDR3, the DNA is TGCGCCAGCAGCTTAGGCCCCGCGCAAGCCTATGGCTACACCTTC. Its protein product is CASSLGPAQAYGYTF.

Worth noting for this clonotype: Given a far larger clone just one base away, this is likely a sequencing read error. The chain uses TRBV5-3 and TRBJ2-5; D gene uncertain. TRBV5-3 is known as an ORF, though its function is uncertain. The CDR3 loop spans 14 amino acids. V lost 8 bases and J 2 bases, leaving 16 bases between the germline ends. CDR3 amino acids: CASGDGRNQETQYF. DNA for the CDR3: TGTGCCAGCGGAGACGGACGGAATCAAGAGACCCAGTACTTC.

This clonotype has at least ten counts. The rearrangement links TRBV28 to TRBJ1-2; no definite D call. This CDR3 has 12 amino acids. In germline, CDR1 is MDHEN, CDR2 SYDVKM. V was trimmed by 10 bases and J by 5 bases, leaving 14 bases between them. CDR3 coding DNA: TGTGCCACACACCCCCTCTTGTATGGCTACACCTTC. It is translated as CATHPLLYGYTF.

This clonotype came up many times. The J gene is TRBJ1-5, the V gene TRBV27; D is perhaps TRBD1 (6 bases). Germline CDR1 reads MNHEY; CDR2 reads SMNVEV (reference sequence). The CDR3 sequence is 15 residues long. V lost 4 bases to trimming and J lost 11 bases, with 21 bases between them. The CDR3 nucleotides are TGTGCCAGCAGTTCGTATGGGACATCTGTGCTGTCCCAGCATTTT. Protein: CASSSYGTSVLSQHF.

There are many counts of this clonotype. CDR3 residues: CASSPDYSADTQYF. The CDR3 DNA is TGCGCCAGCAGCCCGGACTATAGCGCAGATACGCAGTATTTT. The chain joins TRBV4-3 to TRBJ2-3; D is possibly TRBD2 (6 bases). V was clipped by 4 bases and J by 4 bases, with 12 bases between them. Germline CDR1 and CDR2: LGHNA and YSLEER. CDR3 size: 14 residues.

This clonotype was observed a handful of times. The rearrangement links TRBV27 to TRBJ2-7; TRBD2 might be the D (6 bases). Between the trimmed V and J ends, which lost 6 bases and 0 bases, there was a span of 9 bases. Germline V gene data show CDR1 as MNHEY and CDR2 as SMNVEV (reference sequence). CDR3 length: 13 residues. CDR3 nucleotides: TGTGCCAGCAGCCACGGGAGCTCCTACGAGCAGTACTTC. Translating it yields CASSHGSSYEQYF.